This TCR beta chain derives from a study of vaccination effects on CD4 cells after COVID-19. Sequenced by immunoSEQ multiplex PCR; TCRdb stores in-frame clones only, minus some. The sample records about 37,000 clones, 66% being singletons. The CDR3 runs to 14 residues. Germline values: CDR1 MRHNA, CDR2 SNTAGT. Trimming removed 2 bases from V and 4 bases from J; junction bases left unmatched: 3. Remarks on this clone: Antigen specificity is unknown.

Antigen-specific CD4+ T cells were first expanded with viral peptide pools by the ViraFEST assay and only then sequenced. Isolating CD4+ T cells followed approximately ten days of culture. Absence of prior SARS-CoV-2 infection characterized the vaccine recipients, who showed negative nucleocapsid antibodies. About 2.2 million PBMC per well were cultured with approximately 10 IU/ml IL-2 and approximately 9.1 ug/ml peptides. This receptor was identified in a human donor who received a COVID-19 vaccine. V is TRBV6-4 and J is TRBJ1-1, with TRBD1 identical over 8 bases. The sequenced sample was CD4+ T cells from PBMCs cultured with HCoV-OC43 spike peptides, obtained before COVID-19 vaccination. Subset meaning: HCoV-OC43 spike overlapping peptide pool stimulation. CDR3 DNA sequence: TGTGCCAGCAGTGACACCGACAGGGGCACTGAAGCTTTCTTT. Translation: CASSDTDRGTEAFF.